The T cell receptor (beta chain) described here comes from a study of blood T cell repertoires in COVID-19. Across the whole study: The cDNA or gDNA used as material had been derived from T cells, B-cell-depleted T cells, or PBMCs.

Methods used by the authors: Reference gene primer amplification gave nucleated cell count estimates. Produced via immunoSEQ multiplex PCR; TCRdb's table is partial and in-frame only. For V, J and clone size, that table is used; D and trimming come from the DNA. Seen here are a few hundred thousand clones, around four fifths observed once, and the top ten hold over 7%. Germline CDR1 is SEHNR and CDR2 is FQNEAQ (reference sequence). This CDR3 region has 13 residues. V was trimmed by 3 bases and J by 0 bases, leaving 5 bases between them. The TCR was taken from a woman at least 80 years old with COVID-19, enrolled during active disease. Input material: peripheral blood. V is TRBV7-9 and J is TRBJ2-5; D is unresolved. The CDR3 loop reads CASSFTDQETQYF. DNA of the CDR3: TGTGCCAGCAGCTTCACGGACCAAGAGACCCAGTACTTC.